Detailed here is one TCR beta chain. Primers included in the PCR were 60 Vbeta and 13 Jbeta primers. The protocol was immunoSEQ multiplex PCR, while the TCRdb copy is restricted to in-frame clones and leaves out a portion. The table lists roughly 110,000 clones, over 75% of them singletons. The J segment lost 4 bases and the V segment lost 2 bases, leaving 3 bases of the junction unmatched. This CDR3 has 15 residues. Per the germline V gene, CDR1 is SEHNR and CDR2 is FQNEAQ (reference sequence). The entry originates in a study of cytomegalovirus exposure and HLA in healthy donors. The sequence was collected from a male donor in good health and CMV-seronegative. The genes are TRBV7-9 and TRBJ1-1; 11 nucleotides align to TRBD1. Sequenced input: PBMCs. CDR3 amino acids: CASSLTGTGGTEAFF. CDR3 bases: TGTGCCAGCAGCTTAACCGGGACAGGGGGCACTGAAGCTTTCTTT.